The 30 T cell receptor beta chains reported below all come from one sample, sequenced in a study of shared clonotypes between healthy human individuals. The table came from immunoSEQ multiplex PCR; TCRdb's copy has only in-frame clones and leaves some out. The sample holds some 2 million clones, 85% to 95% seen once. Sequenced material: naive CD4+ T cells sorted from blood. The subset denotes: CD45RA+ positively selected. These receptors originate from a man younger than 30 in good health.

V and J are TRBV25-1 and TRBJ2-3; 7 positions match TRBD2. Germline V gene sequence: CDR1 MGHDK, CDR2 SYGVNS. This CDR3 is built from 14 residues. V lost 5 bases, J lost 2 bases, and 4 bases stayed unmatched. The CDR3 loop is CASSLAENTDTQYF. The CDR3 coding sequence is TGTGCCAGCAGTCTAGCGGAGAACACAGATACGCAGTATTTT.

The V gene is TRBV29-1, the J gene TRBJ2-7; D ambiguous. This CDR3 spans 10 amino acids. CDR1 is SQVTM and CDR2 is ANQGSEA in the germline V gene. V dropped 4 bases and J dropped 6 bases, with 7 bases sitting between them. CDR3 bases: TGCAGCGTTGTGGCAGTCGAGCAGTACTTC. As protein: CSVVAVEQYF.

The J gene is TRBJ2-5, the V gene TRBV9, with D unclear. V shed 3 bases and J shed 3 bases, with 12 bases lying between them. The CDR3 length is 14 residues. CDR1 and CDR2 (germline): SGDLS, YYNGEE. This CDR3 is CASSADGRKETQYF. The CDR3 DNA sequence: TGTGCCAGCAGCGCAGACGGCAGGAAAGAGACCCAGTACTTC.

In the case of this clone: Other nucleotide sequences in the sample specify the same CDR3. V usage is TRBV30 and J usage is TRBJ2-7, with D hard to call. CDR1 is GTSNPN, CDR2 SVGIG, per germline (reference sequence). This CDR3 region has 12 residues. V was clipped by 0 bases and J by 4 bases, with 7 bases between them. In nucleotides, the CDR3 is TGTGCCTGGAGTGTACAATATTACGAGCAGTACTTC. It translates to CAWSVQYYEQYF.

The V gene is TRBV6-6, the J gene TRBJ2-7; no definite D call. Germline CDR1 MNHNY, CDR2 SVGAGI (reference sequence). The ends were cut back, 6 bases at V and 3 bases at J, with 18 bases in the middle. CDR3 length: 15 residues. The CDR3 coding sequence is TGTGCCAGCAGAAAAAACCGGGCAGCTCACTACGAGCAGTACTTC. Translation: CASRKNRAAHYEQYF.

J is TRBJ1-1 and V is TRBV9, with D tentatively TRBD1 (5 bases). Between the trimmed V and J ends, which lost 1 base and 10 bases, there was a span of 11 bases. The CDR3 is 12 residues long. The germline gives CDR1 SGDLS, CDR2 YYNGEE. The CDR3 nucleotides are TGTGCCAGCAGCGTATCAGGGATGGCAGCTTTCTTT. This sequence encodes CASSVSGMAAFF.

The chain combines TRBV6-5 with TRBJ1-2; a possible D gene is TRBD1 (6 bases). The V end was cut by 0 bases, the J end by 8 bases, with 13 bases between. The CDR3 spans 14 residues. The germline gives CDR1 MNHEY, CDR2 SVGAGI. CDR3 coding DNA: TGTGCCAGCAGTTACTCAGGCAGGGGCGGCGGCTACACCTTC. It codes for CASSYSGRGGGYTF.

The V and J genes are TRBV18 and TRBJ1-6, with 8 bases aligning to TRBD1. Germline CDR1 and CDR2: KGHSH and LQKENI. With 6 bases clipped from V and 8 bases from J, the junction kept 18 bases outside the gene matches. The CDR3 sequence is 18 residues long. The CDR3 sequence is CASSLGQARSADDSPLHF. The CDR3 bases are TGTGCCAGCTCCCTGGGACAGGCAAGGTCGGCGGATGATTCACCCCTCCACTTT.

This chain uses TRBV9 with TRBJ2-1; D is tentatively TRBD1 or TRBD2 (5 bases each). Germline values: CDR1 SGDLS, CDR2 YYNGEE. CDR3 length: 16 residues. Trimming took 3 bases from V and 7 from J, leaving 20 bases between them. For the CDR3, the DNA is TGTGCCAGCAGCGGATCCGGGACCCCGAAGAGGAATGAGCAGTTCTTC. Amino acids: CASSGSGTPKRNEQFF.

The chain links TRBV7-2 to TRBJ2-5; D could derive from TRBD1 or TRBD2 (5 bases each). Germline lookup yields CDR1 SGHTA and CDR2 FQGNSA. Trimming took off 1 base at V and 1 base at J, with 10 bases between the two ends. The CDR3 extends over 15 amino acids. Here the CDR3 DNA reads TGTGCCAGCAGCTTAGGGGGGAGCCCCCAAGAGACCCAGTACTTC. Translated: CASSLGGSPQETQYF.

This clone has just one count. The chain has TRBV18 and TRBJ1-2; no definite D call. Trimming removed 3 bases from V and 1 base from J, with 18 bases in between. This CDR3 spans 17 amino acids. The germline V gene has CDR1 KGHSH and CDR2 LQKENI. The CDR3 loop reads CASSPSSRGSGNYGYTF. CDR3 coding DNA: TGTGCCAGCTCACCTTCGAGTCGGGGATCGGGTAACTATGGCTACACCTTC.

The chain links TRBV10-3 to TRBJ1-1; 7 bases fit TRBD1. The V and J ends lost 6 bases and 2 bases, in that order; junction bases with no gene match: 6. Germline V gene sequence: CDR1 ENHRY, CDR2 SYGVKD. The CDR3 runs 14 residues. The CDR3 nucleotides read TGTGCCATCAGAGAGACAGGGACTAACACTGAAGCTTTCTTT. Amino acids: CAIRETGTNTEAFF.

About this clone itself: Within the sample, other DNA sequences also encode this same CDR3. The chain employs TRBV5-1 and TRBJ2-7, with TRBD1 identical over 7 bases. The CDR3 contains 14 residues. Germline lookup yields CDR1 SGHRS and CDR2 YFSETQ. Germline trimming cut 1 base from V and 1 base from J; bases unmatched to any gene: 2. The CDR3 coding sequence is TGCGCCAGCAGCTTGTGGGACAGTTCCTACGAGCAGTACTTC. This sequence encodes CASSLWDSSYEQYF.

The chain uses TRBV25-1 and TRBJ2-3; weak D call: TRBD1 (5 bases). Per the germline V gene, CDR1 is MGHDK and CDR2 is SYGVNS. Trimming pared 7 bases from V and 0 bases from J, leaving 20 bases between. CDR3 length: 17 amino acids. CDR3: CASKDKIDDRSTDTQYF. As DNA, the CDR3 is TGTGCCAGCAAGGATAAAATCGATGACAGAAGCACAGATACGCAGTATTTT.

The chain links TRBV2 to TRBJ2-2, with 10 bases fitting TRBD1. This CDR3 contains 14 residues. Trimming took 4 bases from V and 6 from J; bases not matched to a gene: 2. Germline CDR1 is SNHLY and CDR2 is FYNNEI. Here the CDR3 reads CASSGQGAAGELFF. CDR3 nucleotides: TGTGCCAGCAGTGGACAGGGGGCCGCCGGGGAGCTGTTTTTT.

The J gene is TRBJ2-1, the V gene TRBV7-2, with 10 bases matching TRBD2. CDR3 length equals 15 residues. Germline trimming cut 5 bases from V and 9 bases from J; bases unmatched to any gene: 10. Per the germline V gene, CDR1 is SGHTA and CDR2 is FQGNSA. CDR3 amino acids: CASSPSGRAGVEQFF. CDR3 DNA: TGTGCCAGCAGCCCAAGCGGGAGGGCCGGGGTTGAGCAGTTCTTC.

V is TRBV2 and J is TRBJ1-1; no clear D. V shed 4 bases and J shed 0 bases, with 6 bases lying between them. Looked up from germline, CDR1 is SNHLY and CDR2 is FYNNEI. The CDR3 loop spans 13 amino acids. CDR3 region: CASSGNMNTEAFF. The CDR3 region has the DNA TGTGCCAGCAGTGGAAACATGAACACTGAAGCTTTCTTT.

The chain employs TRBV7-2 and TRBJ1-1; D is unclear. Germline V gene data show CDR1 as SGHTA and CDR2 as FQGNSA. This CDR3 has 14 residues. V lost 4 bases and J lost 0, with 9 bases in between. The CDR3 here is CASSSMTLNTEAFF. The DNA of the CDR3 is TGTGCCAGCAGCTCTATGACACTGAACACTGAAGCTTTCTTT.

To note about this clone: This sample also contains other DNA sequences that code for the same CDR3. The rearrangement uses TRBV7-2 and TRBJ1-4, with unresolved D. CDR1 SGHTA and CDR2 FQGNSA come from the germline V gene. With 1 base removed from V and 4 bases from J, the gap between germline ends came to 10 bases. The CDR3 covers 15 residues. CDR3 DNA sequence: TGTGCCAGCAGCTTAGGTCCAGCGGGTAATGAAAAACTGTTTTTT. Its translation: CASSLGPAGNEKLFF.

The rearrangement links TRBV5-1 to TRBJ2-3; D uncertain. V was trimmed by 0 bases and J by 2 bases, leaving 10 bases between them. The CDR3 consists of 15 residues. Germline lookup yields CDR1 SGHRS and CDR2 YFSETQ. CDR3 sequence: CASSLVGRVTDTQYF. The CDR3 coding sequence is TGCGCCAGCAGCTTGGTGGGTCGGGTCACAGATACGCAGTATTTT.

The CDR3 here is CASSLLAGSVTDEQFF. The CDR3 DNA reads as TGTGCCAGCTCACTTCTAGCGGGGTCGGTAACGGATGAGCAGTTCTTC. The V and J genes are TRBV18 and TRBJ2-1, with TRBD2 matching over 9 bases. Germline V gene sequence: CDR1 KGHSH, CDR2 LQKENI. The CDR3 runs 16 residues. After removal of 4 bases from V and 8 bases from J, the junction contained 12 bases not matched to a gene.

Concerning this clone: A junction end diverges from the germline sequence, so it may reflect a read error. This chain joins TRBV7-7 and TRBJ2-5, with TRBD2 as a possible D gene (6 bases). Germline CDR1 is SSHAT and CDR2 is FNYEAQ (reference sequence). The CDR3 sequence is 15 residues long. CDR3 sequence: CASSLGSGSQETQYF. CDR3 DNA: TGTGCTAGCAGCTTAGGGTCCGGGAGTCAAGAGACCCAGTACTTC.

The rearrangement joins TRBV6-1 to TRBJ2-1; TRBD2 aligns across 15 bases. Trimming took 5 bases from V and 9 from J; bases not matched to a gene: 5. Germline V gene data show CDR1 as MNHNS and CDR2 as SASEGT. This CDR3 contains 15 residues. CDR3 in amino acids: CASSSGLAGGPEQFF. CDR3 DNA sequence: TGTGCCAGCAGTAGCGGACTAGCGGGGGGGCCTGAGCAGTTCTTC.

The chain uses TRBV15 and TRBJ1-6; no definite D call. The germline V gene encodes CDR1 LNHNV and CDR2 YYDKDF (reference sequence). The V gene lost 0 bases and the J gene lost 6 bases, with 12 bases spanning the gap. The CDR3 is 16 amino acids. Here the CDR3 reads CATSRDYQQINSPLHF. The CDR3 nucleotides are TGTGCCACCAGCAGAGATTACCAACAGATTAATTCACCCCTCCACTTT.

This chain connects TRBV9 to TRBJ1-5, with 8 bases identical to TRBD1. CDR3 length: 14 amino acids. J lost 3 bases, V lost 8 bases, and 7 bases had no gene match. The germline V gene encodes CDR1 SGDLS and CDR2 YYNGEE. CDR3 nucleotides: TGTGCCAGTGGACCGGGACAGGACAATCAGCCCCAGCATTTT. Amino acid sequence: CASGPGQDNQPQHF.

V and J are TRBV5-4 and TRBJ2-2; tentatively, D is TRBD1 (6 bases). Trimming removed 1 base at V and 1 base at J, with 8 bases between. Germline V gene lookup returns CDR1 SGHNT and CDR2 YYREEE (reference sequence). The length of the CDR3 is 15 residues. CDR3 in amino acids: CASSLQGRNTGELFF. The CDR3 coding sequence is TGTGCCAGCAGCTTGCAGGGGAGGAACACCGGGGAGCTGTTTTTT.

V is TRBV7-9 and J is TRBJ1-5; possibly TRBD1 for D (5 bases). Germline CDR1 SEHNR, CDR2 FQNEAQ (reference sequence). The V and J ends lost 5 bases and 7 bases respectively, with 9 bases between them. The length of the CDR3 is 12 residues. CDR3 amino acids: CASSQQDQPQHF. The CDR3 DNA reads TGTGCCAGCAGCCAACAGGACCAGCCCCAGCATTTT.

A remark on this clone: Other DNA sequences in this sample translate to the same CDR3. V and J are TRBV20-1 and TRBJ1-1; D gene ambiguous. Trimming removed 4 bases from V and 1 base from J, with 4 bases in between. Germline V gene data show CDR1 as DFQATT and CDR2 as SNEGSKA (reference sequence). The length of the CDR3 is 11 residues. The DNA for the CDR3 is TGCAGTGCTACCAGGAACACTGAAGCTTTCTTT. Its translation is CSATRNTEAFF.

The rearrangement joins TRBV6-1 to TRBJ2-3; the D gene could be TRBD1 or TRBD2 (5 bases each). From germline, CDR1 is MNHNS and CDR2 SASEGT. The CDR3 consists of 14 residues. Trimming left V 7 bases short and J 1 base short, with 12 bases between. The CDR3 nucleotides are TGTGCCAGCATCCTGAGGGGTGGCACAGATACGCAGTATTTT. Translation gives CASILRGGTDTQYF.

The CDR3 bases are TGTGCCAGCTCACCGAACAGGGGAGAGACTGAAGCTTTCTTT. Protein product: CASSPNRGETEAFF. The J gene is TRBJ1-1, the V gene TRBV18, with 7 bases aligning to TRBD1. CDR1 is KGHSH and CDR2 is LQKENI in the germline V gene. Trimming at V came to 3 bases and at J to 5 bases, leaving 6 bases not matched to a gene. There are 14 residues in the CDR3.